These 17 T cell receptor beta chains originate from one sample sequenced in a study of cytomegalovirus exposure and HLA in healthy donors. Sequenced by immunoSEQ multiplex PCR; TCRdb stores in-frame clones only, minus some. The table includes about 110,000 clones, under 85% detected once. Sequenced: PBMCs. The source is a woman under 30 in good health and CMV-seronegative.

This chain links TRBV7-6 with TRBJ1-1, with D maybe TRBD1 (5 bases). CDR3 length: 14 residues. Germline assignment: CDR1 SGHVS and CDR2 FNYEAQ. Trimming pared 3 bases from V and 0 bases from J, leaving 8 bases between. CDR3 in DNA: TGTGCCAGCAGCTTTGGGGGGGTGAACACTGAAGCTTTCTTT. Protein sequence: CASSFGGVNTEAFF.

The V and J genes are TRBV6-1 and TRBJ2-5; D is possibly TRBD1 (5 bases). With 3 bases removed from V and 5 bases from J, the gap between germline ends came to 13 bases. The CDR3 runs to 14 residues. Germline V gene data show CDR1 as MNHNS and CDR2 as SASEGT. The CDR3 DNA is TGTGCCAGCAGTGATATACAGGCTGGGGAGACCCAGTACTTC. Amino acids: CASSDIQAGETQYF.

The chain recombines TRBV6-5 with TRBJ1-1; possible D gene TRBD1, 5 bases. V shed 9 bases and J shed 0 bases, with 17 bases lying between them. CDR3 length equals 15 residues. CDR1 MNHEY and CDR2 SVGAGI come from the germline V gene. The CDR3 DNA reads as TGTGCCAGAGTATGGGCTACAGGCGTGAACACTGAAGCTTTCTTT. Residues: CARVWATGVNTEAFF.

The V call is TRBV12-5, the J call TRBJ1-2; D is perhaps TRBD1 (6 bases). Germline assignment: CDR1 LGHNT and CDR2 FRNRAP. Trimming left V 6 bases short and J 5 bases short, with 13 bases between. The CDR3 contains 13 residues. The CDR3 nucleotides are TGTGCTAGTGGGGGGGGGCAAAGTTATGGCTACACCTTC. This codes for CASGGGQSYGYTF.

V usage is TRBV25-1 and J usage is TRBJ2-6, with 7 bases that match TRBD1. The CDR3 covers 17 residues. Germline V lookup: CDR1 MGHDK, CDR2 SYGVNS. The V and J ends lost 4 bases and 0 bases, in that order; junction bases with no gene match: 6. This CDR3 is CASSGDRATSGANVLTF. The CDR3 DNA sequence: TGTGCCAGCAGTGGAGACAGGGCCACCTCTGGGGCCAACGTCCTGACTTTC.

V is TRBV29-1 and J is TRBJ2-5, with D unresolved. CDR3 length equals 11 residues. The V end lost 2 bases, the J end lost 5 bases, and 6 bases lay between the germline ends. Germline CDR1 SQVTM, CDR2 ANQGSEA. CDR3: CSVEQMETQYF. The CDR3 DNA sequence: TGCAGCGTTGAACAGATGGAGACCCAGTACTTC.

The chain combines TRBV5-1 with TRBJ2-1, with unresolved D. The V and J ends lost 4 bases and 4 bases respectively, with 9 bases between them. Germline CDR1 reads SGHRS; CDR2 reads YFSETQ. The CDR3 totals 13 residues. CDR3 nucleotides: TGCGCCAGCAGCCCCCCTCGTTACAATGAGCAGTTCTTC. It specifies CASSPPRYNEQFF. The variable domain in full, with the rest retrieved from reference TRBV5-1 and TRBJ2-1, is KAGVTQTPRYLIKTRGQQVTLSCSPISGHRSVSWYQQTPGQGLQFLFEYFSETQRNKGNFPGRFSGRQFSNSRSEMNVSTLELGDSALYLCASSPPRYNEQFFGPGTRLTVL.

The gene calls are TRBV4-2 and TRBJ1-1, with 7 bases lining up with TRBD1. CDR3 length equals 14 residues. Germline V gene sequence: CDR1 LGHNA, CDR2 YNFKEQ. Germline trimming cut 8 bases from V and 0 bases from J; bases unmatched to any gene: 6. Here the CDR3 reads CASGTGALNTEAFF. In DNA form, the CDR3 reads TGTGCCAGCGGTACAGGGGCCCTGAACACTGAAGCTTTCTTT.

This clone was picked up a small number of times. The chain couples TRBV18 to TRBJ1-1; D is undetermined. The CDR3 contains 13 residues. Per germline, CDR1 KGHSH and CDR2 LQKENI. Trimming stripped 6 bases from V and 1 base from J, with 9 bases between. CDR3 sequence (DNA): TGTGCCAGCTCGTGGGGAGAGAACACTGAAGCTTTCTTT. Translated, it gives CASSWGENTEAFF.

The rearrangement links TRBV19 to TRBJ2-3; D is uncertain. The CDR3 runs to 18 residues. V lost 0 bases and J lost 4, with 20 bases in between. The germline V gene has CDR1 LNHDA and CDR2 SQIVND (reference sequence). The CDR3 loop reads CASSIDPSARLPPDTQYF. CDR3 sequence (DNA): TGTGCCAGTAGTATAGATCCTTCGGCGAGACTCCCCCCAGATACGCAGTATTTT.

This chain connects TRBV9 to TRBJ2-1; 12 nucleotides agree with TRBD2. The CDR3 has 15 amino acids. Trimming at V came to 5 bases and at J to 3 bases, leaving 3 bases not matched to a gene. CDR1 SGDLS and CDR2 YYNGEE come from the germline V gene. In DNA form, the CDR3 reads TGTGCCAGCAGTCGACTAGCGGGGGTCTACAATGAGCAGTTCTTC. Protein: CASSRLAGVYNEQFF.

This chain connects TRBV25-1 to TRBJ1-4; 7 bases line up with TRBD1. CDR1 and CDR2 from the germline V gene are MGHDK and SYGVNS. The CDR3 runs to 15 residues. V dropped 5 bases and J dropped 3; count of bases not matched to a gene: 6. The DNA of the CDR3 is TGTGCCAGCAGTAGTGACAGGGAGGCTAATGAAAAACTGTTTTTT. Translating gives CASSSDREANEKLFF.

A single count supports this clone. V usage is TRBV27 and J usage is TRBJ1-1; maybe TRBD1 (5 bases). CDR3 length: 14 amino acids. V was cut by 3 bases and J by 1 base, with 9 bases left in between. The germline CDR1 and CDR2 sequences are MNHEY and SMNVEV (reference sequence). The chain's CDR3 is CASSLWGTNTEAFF. The CDR3, as DNA: TGTGCCAGCAGTTTGTGGGGCACGAACACTGAAGCTTTCTTT.

This clone was counted ten times or more. The V call is TRBV5-5, the J call TRBJ2-3; TRBD2 agrees at 9 bases. The CDR3 consists of 16 residues. V was pared by 0 bases and J by 0 bases, with 2 bases of the junction left unmatched. CDR1 SGHKS and CDR2 YYEKEE come from the germline V gene (reference sequence). The CDR3 DNA is TGTGCCAGCAGCTTGGTCGCGGGGGGGAGCACAGATACGCAGTATTTT. This sequence encodes CASSLVAGGSTDTQYF.

The chain couples TRBV9 to TRBJ1-3, with D possibly TRBD1 on 6 matching bases. V lost 4 bases and J 0 bases, leaving 8 bases between the germline ends. From germline, CDR1 is SGDLS and CDR2 YYNGEE. This CDR3 has 14 amino acids. CDR3 DNA: TGTGCCAGCAGCCCGGACAGCTCTGGAAACACCATATATTTT. Translating gives CASSPDSSGNTIYF.

This chain joins TRBV6-1 and TRBJ2-3; 13 nucleotides match TRBD2. The CDR3 extends over 15 amino acids. Per germline, CDR1 MNHNS and CDR2 SASEGT. The V and J ends lost 2 bases and 8 bases, in that order; junction bases with no gene match: 4. The CDR3 region is CASSETSGGVGTQYF. DNA of the CDR3: TGTGCCAGCAGTGAAACTAGCGGGGGGGTGGGTACGCAGTATTTT.

This chain joins TRBV9 and TRBJ1-2, with TRBD1 as a possible D gene (6 bases). From germline, CDR1 is SGDLS and CDR2 YYNGEE. V lost 0 bases and J lost 3, with 12 bases in between. CDR3 size: 15 residues. The DNA for the CDR3 is TGTGCCAGCAGCGTAGTAGACCAGGGGTACTATGGCTACACCTTC. Residues: CASSVVDQGYYGYTF.